Below are 27 T cell receptor beta chains sequenced from a single sample in a study of blood T cell repertoires in COVID-19. Profiling relied on immunoSEQ multiplex PCR, and the TCRdb table lists in-frame clones only, not all of them. The table includes approximately 390,000 clones, about 86% detected once. The specimen was PBMCs or T cells enriched from blood (not recorded which). The receptors were sampled from a woman in her forties or fifties who had recovered from COVID-19.

The V call is TRBV11-2, the J call TRBJ2-1; TRBD2 aligns across 8 bases. The CDR3 spans 12 residues. V lost 8 bases, J lost 14 bases, and 11 bases stayed unmatched. Germline values: CDR1 SGHAT, CDR2 FQNNGV. The chain's CDR3 is CASQLAGRGEFF. CDR3 coding DNA: TGTGCCAGCCAACTGGCGGGGCGGGGGGAGTTCTTC.

The chain employs TRBV19 and TRBJ1-5; 7 positions match TRBD1. CDR1 is LNHDA and CDR2 is SQIVND in the germline V gene (reference sequence). This CDR3 region has 15 residues. The V segment lost 5 bases and the J segment 0 bases; nucleotides outside the gene matches: 4. CDR3 in amino acids: CASSAGTASNQPQHF. CDR3 DNA: TGTGCCAGTAGTGCTGGGACAGCTAGCAATCAGCCCCAGCATTTT.

CDR3 coding DNA: TGTGCCAGCCAGCCGGGTCCAAGCAGGGGGGCGCGGGGTCAGCCCCAGCATTTT. Translating gives CASQPGPSRGARGQPQHF. The chain recombines TRBV5-6 with TRBJ1-5; 7 nucleotides match TRBD1. The germline gives CDR1 SGHDT, CDR2 YYEEEE. The V segment lost 7 bases and the J segment 6 bases; nucleotides outside the gene matches: 22. CDR3 length: 18 amino acids.

The J gene is TRBJ2-3, the V gene TRBV20-1, with 7 bases fitting TRBD2. CDR1 and CDR2 from the germline V gene are DFQATT and SNEGSKA (reference sequence). The V gene end was trimmed by 3 bases and the J gene end by 3 bases; junction bases not matched to a gene: 12. CDR3 length: 16 residues. This CDR3 is CSASSLADSVTDTQYF. CDR3 DNA: TGCAGTGCTAGTTCCCTAGCGGATTCCGTGACAGATACGCAGTATTTT.

The rearrangement links TRBV7-6 to TRBJ2-3; TRBD2 matches at 11 bases. The CDR3 has 15 residues. Trimming at V came to 5 bases and at J to 2 bases, leaving 3 bases not matched to a gene. Looked up from germline, CDR1 is SGHVS and CDR2 is FNYEAQ. The CDR3 sequence is CASSEGLAVTDTQYF. The CDR3 coding sequence is TGTGCCAGCAGCGAGGGACTAGCGGTCACAGATACGCAGTATTTT.

Here the CDR3 reads CASSAGQLPYQETQYF. CDR3 DNA: TGTGCCAGCAGCGCGGGACAGTTGCCCTACCAAGAGACCCAGTACTTC. The chain carries TRBV9 and TRBJ2-5; 7 bases map to TRBD1. V trimming: 3 bases; J trimming: 0 bases; junction bases outside the gene matches: 8. CDR1 SGDLS and CDR2 YYNGEE come from the germline V gene. The CDR3 runs 16 residues.

V is TRBV27 and J is TRBJ1-2; D call uncertain. CDR3 length: 13 residues. The ends were cut back, 4 bases at V and 4 bases at J, with 10 bases in the middle. Germline assignment: CDR1 MNHEY and CDR2 SMNVEV (reference sequence). The chain's CDR3 is CASSSVSSYGYTF. CDR3 in DNA: TGTGCCAGCAGTTCAGTTTCCTCCTATGGCTACACCTTC.

The chain employs TRBV3-1 (or the pseudogene TRBV3-2) and TRBJ1-1, with D possibly matching TRBD1 (6 bases). This CDR3 is built from 13 residues. V was trimmed by 0 bases and J by 11 bases, leaving 13 bases between them. Germline-derived CDR1 and CDR2 are LGHDT and YNNKEL (reference sequence). CDR3 DNA sequence: TGTGCCAGCAGCCAAGAGAGGGGGGGTCGGGCTTTCTTT. It encodes CASSQERGGRAFF.

This chain joins TRBV3-1 (or the pseudogene TRBV3-2) and TRBJ1-1; D is ambiguous. This CDR3 is built from 16 residues. Germline CDR1 LGHDT, CDR2 YNNKEL (reference sequence). The V end was cut by 4 bases, the J end by 0 bases, with 15 bases between. DNA for the CDR3: TGTGCCAGCAGCCGAGGGTGGGATCCGATGAACACTGAAGCTTTCTTT. Protein: CASSRGWDPMNTEAFF.

J is TRBJ1-2 and V is TRBV3-1 (or the pseudogene TRBV3-2); possibly TRBD1 for D (6 bases). The CDR3 is made up of 15 amino acids. CDR1 LGHDT and CDR2 YNNKEL come from the germline V gene (reference sequence). Between the trimmed V and J ends, which lost 1 base and 6 bases, there was a span of 15 bases. The CDR3 coding sequence is TGTGCCAGCAGCCAAGCTTCTGGCAGGGGCCATGGCTACACCTTC. Amino acid sequence: CASSQASGRGHGYTF.

The genes are TRBV7-2 and TRBJ1-3, with D unclear. The V end was cut by 5 bases, the J end by 4 bases, with 9 bases between. CDR1 is SGHTA, CDR2 FQGNSA, per germline. This CDR3 has 13 amino acids. CDR3 bases: TGTGCCAGCAGCCCGTCCGTAGGAAACACCATATATTTT. This gives the protein CASSPSVGNTIYF.

The V and J genes are TRBV4-3 and TRBJ2-2; 9 bases match TRBD2. The germline gives CDR1 LGHNA, CDR2 YSLEER. The V gene end was trimmed by 1 base and the J gene end by 6 bases; junction bases not matched to a gene: 3. This CDR3 region has 15 residues. The CDR3 DNA sequence: TGCGCCAGCAGCCAAGGGGGGACTAGCCCCGGGGAGCTGTTTTTT. The encoded protein is CASSQGGTSPGELFF.

This sequence joins TRBV6-5 and TRBJ2-3, with a possible D match to TRBD1 (5 bases). Trimming took 6 bases from V and 1 from J, leaving 14 bases between them. CDR1 MNHEY and CDR2 SVGAGI come from the germline V gene. The CDR3 is 15 amino acids. The CDR3 DNA reads TGTGCCAGCAGACCAGGGCGTCGTGGCACAGATACGCAGTATTTT. It yields the protein CASRPGRRGTDTQYF.

This clone was observed once. The V and J genes are TRBV5-1 and TRBJ1-6, with D perhaps TRBD1 (5 bases). The CDR3 length is 15 residues. CDR1 and CDR2 from the germline V gene are SGHRS and YFSETQ. Trimming removed 6 bases from V and 7 bases from J, with 17 bases in between. CDR3 coding DNA: TGCGCCAGCATGTGGGGAGGGGTAGAGAATTCACCCCTCCACTTT. This encodes CASMWGGVENSPLHF.

V and J are TRBV2 and TRBJ1-3; 8 nucleotides align to TRBD1. Losses at the gene ends were 4 bases for V and 3 bases for J; bases not matched to a gene: 5. The CDR3 is made up of 15 amino acids. The V gene's germline CDR1 is SNHLY and CDR2 FYNNEI. CDR3 DNA: TGTGCCAGCAGTGGACCAGGGGGCTATGGAAACACCATATATTTT. It is translated as CASSGPGGYGNTIYF.

The chain joins TRBV7-9 to TRBJ1-1, with 8 bases aligning to TRBD1. The CDR3 loop spans 13 amino acids. The V and J ends lost 5 bases and 7 bases, in that order; junction bases with no gene match: 6. Germline lookup yields CDR1 SEHNR and CDR2 FQNEAQ (reference sequence). DNA for the CDR3: TGTGCCAGCAGCCTACACGGACAGGGTGAAGCTTTCTTT. Its translation: CASSLHGQGEAFF. Looking up the rest from reference TRBV7-9 and TRBJ1-1 gives the full variable domain: DTGVSQNPRHKITKRGQNVTFRCDPISEHNRLYWYRQTLGQGPEFLTYFQNEAQLEKSRLLSDRFSAERPKGSFSTLEIQRTEQGDSAMYLCASSLHGQGEAFFGQGTRLTVV.

This clone was detected once. The J gene is TRBJ2-1, the V gene TRBV29-1; D gene ambiguous. The CDR3 totals 15 residues. CDR1 and CDR2 from the germline V gene are SQVTM and ANQGSEA. Trimming took off 4 bases at V and 4 bases at J, with 17 bases between the two ends. The chain's CDR3 is CSVVLQTYDYNEQFF. DNA of the CDR3: TGCAGCGTTGTGTTACAGACCTACGATTACAATGAGCAGTTCTTC.

The V gene is TRBV4-1, the J gene TRBJ2-7, with D maybe TRBD1 (5 bases). The CDR3 is 16 amino acids. V lost 0 bases and J lost 0, with 12 bases in between. Looked up from germline, CDR1 is MGHRA and CDR2 is YSYEKL. CDR3 DNA: TGCGCCAGCAGCCAAGAAGGACACTCATACTCCTACGAGCAGTACTTC. Its protein is CASSQEGHSYSYEQYF.

This chain uses TRBV4-3 with TRBJ1-4; D not resolved. Trimming took off 0 bases at V and 8 bases at J, with 4 bases between the two ends. Germline V CDR1 and CDR2: LGHNA, YSLEER. There are 12 residues in the CDR3. The CDR3 sequence: CASSQDPEKLFF. CDR3 nucleotides: TGCGCCAGCAGCCAAGATCCGGAAAAACTGTTTTTT.

V and J are TRBV7-9 and TRBJ1-2; maybe TRBD1 (6 bases). Germline CDR1 and CDR2: SEHNR and FQNEAQ (reference sequence). V dropped 5 bases and J dropped 4 bases, with 17 bases sitting between them. The CDR3 loop spans 15 amino acids. The chain's CDR3 is CASSPSLGAGYGYTF. In nucleotides, the CDR3 is TGTGCCAGCAGCCCGTCTCTGGGGGCCGGCTATGGCTACACCTTC.

The chain combines TRBV9 with TRBJ2-7; D is uncertain. V lost 2 bases and J lost 0, with 12 bases in between. Germline CDR1 and CDR2: SGDLS and YYNGEE. The CDR3 runs to 15 residues. CDR3 in DNA: TGTGCCAGCAGCGTTTCCCATTCGAGCTCCTACGAGCAGTACTTC. Translating gives CASSVSHSSSYEQYF.

The genes are TRBV7-9 and TRBJ1-1; a weak D match, TRBD1 (6 bases). This CDR3 spans 13 amino acids. V was clipped by 1 base and J by 10 bases, with 13 bases between them. From germline, CDR1 is SEHNR and CDR2 FQNEAQ (reference sequence). CDR3 region: CASSLEETGRAFF. As DNA, the CDR3 is TGTGCCAGCAGCTTAGAGGAGACAGGAAGAGCTTTCTTT.

The chain has TRBV5-1 and TRBJ1-2; maybe TRBD1 (5 bases). Germline V CDR1 and CDR2: SGHRS, YFSETQ. This CDR3 is 13 amino acids long. The ends were cut back, 0 bases at V and 6 bases at J, with 9 bases in the middle. The CDR3 sequence: CASSLDGQNGYTF. Here the CDR3 DNA reads TGCGCCAGCAGCTTGGATGGACAAAATGGCTACACCTTC.

The chain has TRBV19 and TRBJ1-1; D not resolved. Per the germline V gene, CDR1 is LNHDA and CDR2 is SQIVND (reference sequence). CDR3 length: 16 amino acids. The V end lost 3 bases, the J end lost 4 bases, and 18 bases lay between the germline ends. The CDR3 loop is CASSIHGLALGTEAFF. The CDR3 bases are TGTGCCAGTAGTATCCACGGGTTAGCTTTGGGCACTGAAGCTTTCTTT.

The gene calls are TRBV7-9 and TRBJ1-1; 8 nucleotides match TRBD1. V was pared by 3 bases and J by 8 bases, with 8 bases of the junction left unmatched. The CDR3 totals 14 residues. Germline assignment: CDR1 SEHNR and CDR2 FQNEAQ (reference sequence). CDR3 in amino acids: CASSFPGQAPEAFF. The DNA for the CDR3 is TGTGCCAGCAGCTTCCCGGGACAGGCCCCCGAAGCTTTCTTT.

In this sample, this clone turned up once. The V and J genes are TRBV4-1 and TRBJ1-1, with a weak D call TRBD1 (5 bases). Trimming took off 4 bases at V and 8 bases at J, with 14 bases between the two ends. CDR1 MGHRA and CDR2 YSYEKL come from the germline V gene. CDR3 length: 13 amino acids. The CDR3 DNA follows: TGCGCCAGCAGCCGCGGGGGTTCGATGGAAGCTTTCTTT. This sequence encodes CASSRGGSMEAFF.

This chain connects TRBV3-1 (or the pseudogene TRBV3-2) to TRBJ1-1, with unresolved D. This CDR3 has 15 amino acids. V gave up 5 bases and J gave up 1 base, with 14 bases separating them. Germline V gene sequence: CDR1 LGHDT, CDR2 YNNKEL (reference sequence). CDR3 DNA: TGTGCCAGCAGCACCACCTCCGGCGGGAACACTGAAGCTTTCTTT. This gives the protein CASSTTSGGNTEAFF.